The TCR beta chain under discussion was sequenced for a study of T cells after yellow fever vaccination. Study summary: The SMART-Seq v4 Ultra Low Input method served to prepare the low-cell-number fractions.

CDR1 and CDR2 from the germline V gene are SGHRS and YFSETQ. V dropped 5 bases and J dropped 2 bases, with 11 bases sitting between them. The CDR3 spans 13 residues. On this clonotype: No antigen is known for it.

Production of TCR cDNA was by 5'RACE template switching, which also added a universal primer site and UMIs. MiXCR, applied by TCRdb to the 5' RACE reads, yields one record per CDR3 protein. The sample lists 310,000 or so distinct CDR3 sequences, roughly 7% occurring once. Broader study findings: Abundant clonotypes from the bulk population could contaminate FACS-sorted repertoires. After the booster, 95% to 98% of CD4 and more than 85% of CD8 primary-response clones were re-detected.

The sample here was PBMCs, taken 35 to 50 days after the first yellow fever vaccination. The receptor was isolated from a man aged 18 to 35 who received the YFV17D yellow fever vaccine. This chain links TRBV5-1 with TRBJ2-7; D may be TRBD2 (7 bases). The CDR3 here is CASRAGAAYEQYF. The CDR3 coding sequence is TGCGCCAGCAGGGCGGGGGCCGCCTACGAGCAGTACTTC.